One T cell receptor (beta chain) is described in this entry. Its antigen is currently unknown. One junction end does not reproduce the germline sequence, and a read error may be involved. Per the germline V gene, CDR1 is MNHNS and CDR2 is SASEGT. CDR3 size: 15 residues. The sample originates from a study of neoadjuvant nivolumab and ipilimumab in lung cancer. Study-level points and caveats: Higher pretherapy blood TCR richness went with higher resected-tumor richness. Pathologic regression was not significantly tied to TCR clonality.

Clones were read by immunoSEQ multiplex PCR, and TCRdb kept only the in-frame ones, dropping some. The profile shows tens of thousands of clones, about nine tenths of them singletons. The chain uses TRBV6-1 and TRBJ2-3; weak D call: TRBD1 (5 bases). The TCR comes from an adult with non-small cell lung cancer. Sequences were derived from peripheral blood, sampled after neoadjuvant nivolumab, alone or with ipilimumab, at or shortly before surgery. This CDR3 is CASSEQGRATNTQYF. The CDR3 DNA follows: TGTGCCAGCAGTGAACAAGGCAGGGCCACAAATACGCAGTATTTT.